This is a list of T cell receptor beta chains from one sample in a study of cytomegalovirus exposure and HLA in healthy donors. The method was immunoSEQ multiplex PCR; TCRdb's version includes in-frame clones alone and lacks a portion of them. The sample consists of around 220,000 clones, roughly 80% of them appearing once. The sequenced sample consisted of PBMCs. The receptors come from a middle-aged man in good health and CMV-seronegative. The CDR3 runs from the conserved cysteine through the conserved F or W. Each record gives: D gene, clone size, J gene, V gene, CDR3 DNA, CDR3 protein. A D gene is named only where the DNA matches it firmly. Some rows have no size entry. The others give once, few or many, or a class for an expanded clone.

TRBD1 | . | TRBJ2-1 | TRBV6-4 | TGTGCCAGCAGTGAAGGGGACAGGGGGCGCGGGAATGAGCAGTTCTTC | CASSEGDRGRGNEQFF
. | . | TRBJ1-6 | TRBV9 | TGTGCCAGCAGCAGGACCGGGGGGGCGAGTGATTCACCCCTCCACTTT | CASSRTGGASDSPLHF
. | . | TRBJ1-3 | TRBV5-6 | TGTGCCAGCAGCTTATCCCCCGGGACATCTGGAAACACCATATATTTT | CASSLSPGTSGNTIYF
TRBD1 | . | TRBJ2-7 | TRBV18 | TGTGCCAGCTCACCTCCGGGACAGGGCTCCTACGAGCAGTACTTC | CASSPPGQGSYEQYF
. | . | TRBJ1-3 | TRBV9 | TGTGCCAGCAGCGTAGCTACTGGAAACACCATATATTTT | CASSVATGNTIYF
TRBD1 | few | TRBJ2-7 | TRBV30 | TGTGCCAGGGGACAGGGTCCCCGAGGGCAGTACTTC | CARGQGPRGQYF
. | . | TRBJ2-7 | TRBV6-6 | TGTGCCAGCACCCCCGACAGACGCTACGAGCAGTACTTC | CASTPDRRYEQYF
. | . | TRBJ2-1 | TRBV12-5 | TGTGCTAGTGGTTTGGTACTAGGAGGGGGCGTGAACAATGAGCAGTTCTTC | CASGLVLGGGVNNEQFF
. | . | TRBJ1-6 | TRBV6-4 | TGTGCCAGCAGCCGGGATCTACAGTTGAATTCACCCCTCCACTTT | CASSRDLQLNSPLHF
. | . | TRBJ2-7 | TRBV30 | TGTGCCTGGAGCATCTCCGGGGGATACTACGAGCAGTACTTC | CAWSISGGYYEQYF
. | . | TRBJ2-6 | TRBV28 | TGTGCCAGCAGTTTTCAGGGTTCTGGGGCCAACGTCCTGACTTTC | CASSFQGSGANVLTF
. | . | TRBJ2-5 | TRBV4-3 | TGCGCCAGCAGCCAGAGGGGGGGACAAGAGACCCAGTACTTC | CASSQRGGQETQYF
TRBD2 | . | TRBJ2-2 | TRBV9 | TGTGCCAGCAGCCTAAACCCGCGGGAGGGCCTAAGGGGGGAGCTGTTTTTT | CASSLNPREGLRGELFF
. | . | TRBJ2-1 | TRBV6-5 | TGTGCCAGCAGTAAGGACTACCTGGGAAATGAGCAGTTCTTC | CASSKDYLGNEQFF
TRBD2 | . | TRBJ2-2 | TRBV18 | TGTGCCAGCTCACCCCTAGCGGGAGTAACCGGGGAGCTGTTTTTT | CASSPLAGVTGELFF
TRBD1 | . | TRBJ2-7 | TRBV11-3 | TGTGCCAGCAGCTCTCACAGGGGATCCTACGAGCAGTACTTC | CASSSHRGSYEQYF
. | . | TRBJ2-1 | TRBV7-2 | TGTGCCAGCAGCTACCGCGGAGGGGCTGGGGGCAATGAGCAGTTCTTC | CASSYRGGAGGNEQFF
TRBD1 | . | TRBJ1-4 | TRBV7-2 | TGTGCCAGCAACCTCGACAGGGCTGATGAAAAACTGTTTTTT | CASNLDRADEKLFF
. | . | TRBJ1-1 | TRBV21-1 | TGTGCCAGCAGGACAGGACAGCAGAACACTGAAGCTTTCTTT | CASRTGQQNTEAFF
TRBD2 | . | TRBJ2-1 | TRBV5-1 | TGCGCCAGCAGCTTGGTAGGGACTAGCGGGAGGGCCAATGAGCAGTTCTTC | CASSLVGTSGRANEQFF
. | once | TRBJ1-5 | TRBV21-1 | TGTGCCAGCAGTTTGGGGGCAGGCGGCGATCAGCCCCAGCATTTT | CASSLGAGGDQPQHF
. | . | TRBJ1-2 | TRBV9 | TGTGCCAGCAGCGAGACCCCTCAGACAGGAAACTATGGCTACACCTTC | CASSETPQTGNYGYTF
. | . | TRBJ2-7 | TRBV27 | TGTGCCAGCAGTTCAGACAGCTCCTACGAGCAGTACTTC | CASSSDSSYEQYF
. | once | TRBJ1-2 | TRBV2 | TGTGCCAGCAACACAGGGACCGGCTATGGCTACACCTTC | CASNTGTGYGYTF
. | . | TRBJ2-2 | TRBV7-3 | TGTGCCAGCAGCTTACACTATGACACCGGGGAGCTGTTTTTT | CASSLHYDTGELFF
. | . | TRBJ1-5 | TRBV7-9 | TGTGCCAGCAGCTCGGGGGGTGCTCAGCCCCAGCATTTT | CASSSGGAQPQHF
. | . | TRBJ2-6 | TRBV7-2 | TGTGCCAGCAAATCTCCGGCCAACGTCCTGACTTTC | CASKSPANVLTF
. | few | TRBJ2-7 | TRBV6-5 | TGTGCCAGCAGTTACTCCCCGGGTCGCTCCTACGAGCAGTACTTC | CASSYSPGRSYEQYF
. | . | TRBJ1-1 | TRBV11-2 | TGTGCCAGCAGCTACAGGGTTACTGAAGCTTTCTTT | CASSYRVTEAFF
. | . | TRBJ2-3 | TRBV7-9 | TGTTCCAGCAGCTTAACGGTCGATACGCAGTATTTT | CSSSLTVDTQYF
. | . | TRBJ2-3 | TRBV9 | TGTGCCAGCAGCGCGTTTGACGGCGGGGCAGTAGCGGATACGCAGTATTTT | CASSAFDGGAVADTQYF
. | . | TRBJ1-5 | TRBV5-8 | TGTGCCAGCAGCTCCGGAACACAGGCGGGCAATCAGCCCCAGCATTTT | CASSSGTQAGNQPQHF
TRBD2 | . | TRBJ2-5 | TRBV7-2 | TGTGCCAGCAGCTTGGGGGGACTAGCGGGGTCTGAGACCCAGTACTTC | CASSLGGLAGSETQYF
. | . | TRBJ2-5 | TRBV10-3 | TGTGCCATCAGTGGGAACGGAGAGGGAGAGACCCAGTACTTC | CAISGNGEGETQYF
. | . | TRBJ2-7 | TRBV4-1 | TGCGCCAGCAGCCAAGGGCAACAGCAGTACTTC | CASSQGQQQYF
. | once | TRBJ2-7 | TRBV6-1 | TGTGCCAGCAGTGAAGCGCTAAACAGCTACGAGCAGTACTTC | CASSEALNSYEQYF
TRBD1 | . | TRBJ2-7 | TRBV13 | TGTGCCAGCAGCGCCACGAAATCCTCCCGGAGACAGGGCCCCTACGAGCAGTACTTC | CASSATKSSRRQGPYEQYF
TRBD2 | . | TRBJ2-1 | TRBV14 | TGTGCCAGCAGCCAGTCACCGGGACTAGCACCAAAGAGCTCCTACAATGAGCAGTTCTTC | CASSQSPGLAPKSSYNEQFF
TRBD2 | . | TRBJ2-3 | TRBV5-1 | TGCGCCAGCAGCAGGGCTAGCGGGAGGGCCCAAGATACGCAGTATTTT | CASSRASGRAQDTQYF
TRBD2 | . | TRBJ2-7 | TRBV5-1 | TGCGCCAGCAGCTTGGATAGCGGGGGACTCTACGAGCAGTACTTC | CASSLDSGGLYEQYF
. | . | TRBJ2-2 | TRBV27 | TGTGCCAGCAGTTTAGAGGAGGACACCGGGGAGCTGTTTTTT | CASSLEEDTGELFF
. | few | TRBJ1-2 | TRBV7-9 | TGTGCCAGCAGCTTATCGAACTATGGCTACACCTTC | CASSLSNYGYTF
. | . | TRBJ2-1 | TRBV5-4 | TGTGCCAGCAGCTTGAATCGAGGAAATGAGCAGTTCTTC | CASSLNRGNEQFF
TRBD1 | . | TRBJ2-3 | TRBV5-4 | TGTGCCAGCAGCTCGGGACAGGGGATGGCAGATACGCAGTATTTT | CASSSGQGMADTQYF
. | . | TRBJ1-5 | TRBV18 | TGTGCCAGCTCACCAGGGGAGGGGTTCAGCAATCAGCCCCAGCATTTT | CASSPGEGFSNQPQHF
. | few | TRBJ1-1 | TRBV13 | TGTGCCAGCAGCTTAGTCGGGAACGCTGAAGCTTTCTTT | CASSLVGNAEAFF
TRBD2 | . | TRBJ2-3 | TRBV7-8 | TGTGCCAGCAGCATTCCCCGGGGGGGCGGCGCAGATACGCAGTATTTT | CASSIPRGGGADTQYF
. | . | TRBJ1-1 | TRBV5-8 | TGTGCCAGCAGCTCTACACGGGGGGCTGCGAGAGACACTGAAGCTTTCTTT | CASSSTRGAARDTEAFF
TRBD1 | . | TRBJ1-3 | TRBV4-1 | TGCGCCAGCACCCAACAGACAGGGAATGGAAACACCATATATTTT | CASTQQTGNGNTIYF
. | . | TRBJ2-5 | TRBV5-6 | TGTGCCAGCAGCTTCTACACAGAAGAGACCCAGTACTTC | CASSFYTEETQYF
TRBD1 | . | TRBJ1-1 | TRBV25-1 | TGTGCCAGCAGTGAACCCAGGGGGAGGACTGAAGCTTTCTTT | CASSEPRGRTEAFF
. | . | TRBJ2-6 | TRBV6-1 | TGTGCCAGCAGTGAAGGACAGTTCTACTCTGGGGCCAACGTCCTGACTTTC | CASSEGQFYSGANVLTF
TRBD1 | . | TRBJ1-1 | TRBV6-6 | TGTGCCAGCAGTTACGAGGGGGCCAACACTGAAGCTTTCTTT | CASSYEGANTEAFF
TRBD1 | . | TRBJ1-4 | TRBV9 | TGTGCCAGCAGCGCCCGACAGGGACCTTCAACTAATGAAAAACTGTTTTTT | CASSARQGPSTNEKLFF
TRBD1 | . | TRBJ2-3 | TRBV18 | TGTGCCAGCTCACCAAGGGACAGGTCGCCATCACGAGATACGCAGTATTTT | CASSPRDRSPSRDTQYF